This T cell receptor (beta chain) was sequenced for a study of OX40 agonist ivuxolimab in advanced cancers. Study-level background: Dose-escalation patients had hepatocellular carcinoma, melanoma, renal cell or head and neck cancer.

The V and J ends lost 4 bases and 3 bases respectively, with 15 bases between them. The CDR3 runs 15 residues. Germline V gene sequence: CDR1 SGHAT, CDR2 FQNNGV. Sequencing used immunoSEQ multiplex PCR; TCRdb keeps in-frame clones, though not all of them. The repertoire has 74,000 or so clones, more than 80% of them found once; the top ten carry more than 8%. The receptor was derived from an adult with an advanced solid tumor such as melanoma, head and neck, liver or kidney cancer. V is TRBV11-2 and J is TRBJ1-1; D is undetermined. Source: CD4+ or CD8+ T cells sorted from blood, taken in a trial of the OX40 agonist ivuxolimab. Here the CDR3 reads CASSSVGVYYTEAFF. The CDR3 nucleotides read TGTGCCAGCAGCTCCGTGGGAGTGTACTACACTGAAGCTTTCTTT.